Shown below are 21 T cell receptor beta chains from a single sample sequenced in a study of cytomegalovirus exposure and HLA in healthy donors. The PCR was carried out with 60 Vbeta primers and 13 Jbeta primers. TCRdb's table, derived via immunoSEQ multiplex PCR, lists solely in-frame clones and lacks some. This table has 120,000 to 150,000 clones, roughly 80% appearing once. The sequencing input was PBMCs. These receptors were obtained from a man in his forties in good health and CMV-seropositive.

V is TRBV7-3 and J is TRBJ2-5; 9 positions match TRBD2. The CDR3 loop spans 16 amino acids. J was trimmed by 6 bases and V by 0 bases; bases with no gene match: 8. Germline CDR1 and CDR2: SGHTA and FQGTGA. CDR3 in amino acids: CASSLTSAGGLQTQYF. The CDR3, as DNA: TGTGCCAGCAGCTTAACTTCGGCGGGGGGGCTACAGACCCAGTACTTC.

This rearrangement joins TRBV29-1 to TRBJ2-5, with 10 bases that match TRBD1. Germline CDR1 SQVTM, CDR2 ANQGSEA. The CDR3 loop spans 15 amino acids. J lost 1 base, V lost 8 bases, and 10 bases had no gene match. The CDR3 coding sequence is TGCAGCATGAAAGGGACAGGGGATTCCCAAGAGACCCAGTACTTC. Encoded protein: CSMKGTGDSQETQYF.

The chain carries TRBV11-2 and TRBJ2-6; 9 nucleotides align to TRBD1. The CDR3 runs to 15 residues. Germline V gene sequence: CDR1 SGHAT, CDR2 FQNNGV. With V trimmed by 5 bases and J by 5 bases, 4 bases remained unmatched. The CDR3 DNA follows: TGTGCCAGCAGCGGACAGGGGTTCAGGGCCAACGTCCTGACTTTC. Residues: CASSGQGFRANVLTF.

There are a few counts of this clone. This rearrangement joins TRBV11-3 to TRBJ2-4, with D hard to call. Germline-derived CDR1 and CDR2 are SGHNT and YENEEA. The CDR3 covers 12 residues. V was cut by 1 base and J by 5 bases, with 3 bases left in between. DNA for the CDR3: TGTGCCAGCAGCTTAGGAGAAAACATTCAGTACTTC. It yields the protein CASSLGENIQYF.

This clone has a single count. The chain employs TRBV13 and TRBJ2-6; D remains ambiguous. Trimming removed 6 bases from V and 0 bases from J, with 6 bases in between. The CDR3 runs 14 residues. From germline, CDR1 is PRHDT and CDR2 FYEKMQ (reference sequence). Here the CDR3 reads CASREISGANVLTF. In nucleotides, the CDR3 is TGTGCCAGCAGGGAGATCTCTGGGGCCAACGTCCTGACTTTC. The full variable domain, completed using reference TRBV13 and TRBJ2-6, is AAGVIQSPRHLIKEKRETATLKCYPIPRHDTVYWYQQGPGQDPQFLISFYEKMQSDKGSIPDRFSAQQFSDYHSELNMSSLELGDSALYFCASREISGANVLTFGAGSRLTVL.

The V call is TRBV5-1, the J call TRBJ2-3, with D unresolved. The CDR3 spans 14 residues. Trimming left V 0 bases short and J 8 bases short, with 13 bases between. The V gene's germline CDR1 is SGHRS and CDR2 YFSETQ. The CDR3 DNA sequence: TGCGCCAGCAGCTTGGGCGACAAAGGTGGTACGCAGTATTTT. Translation: CASSLGDKGGTQYF. Full variable domain (rest looked up from reference TRBV5-1 and TRBJ2-3): KAGVTQTPRYLIKTRGQQVTLSCSPISGHRSVSWYQQTPGQGLQFLFEYFSETQRNKGNFPGRFSGRQFSNSRSEMNVSTLELGDSALYLCASSLGDKGGTQYFGPGTRLTVL.

This clone was recorded only once. This chain connects TRBV27 to TRBJ2-1, with 12 bases aligning to TRBD2. This CDR3 contains 15 residues. Trimming removed 6 bases from V and 4 bases from J; junction bases left unmatched: 4. Germline V gene sequence: CDR1 MNHEY, CDR2 SMNVEV (reference sequence). The CDR3 spells CASSEGTSGYNEQFF. In nucleotides, the CDR3 is TGTGCCAGCAGCGAAGGGACTAGCGGGTACAATGAGCAGTTCTTC.

This clone was seen just once. The rearrangement joins TRBV9 to TRBJ2-2; 9 bases are a match to TRBD1. The germline V gene has CDR1 SGDLS and CDR2 YYNGEE. CDR3 length: 15 residues. The V gene end was trimmed by 8 bases and the J gene end by 5 bases; junction bases not matched to a gene: 10. The CDR3 is CASSRRTGETGELFF. The CDR3 DNA reads TGTGCCAGTTCCCGTAGGACAGGGGAAACCGGGGAGCTGTTTTTT.

This chain connects TRBV5-1 to TRBJ2-5, with 9 positions matching TRBD2. CDR1 and CDR2 from the germline V gene are SGHRS and YFSETQ. The CDR3 runs 15 residues. Germline trimming cut 2 bases from V and 9 bases from J; bases unmatched to any gene: 11. This CDR3 reads CASSLIAGVMEAQYF. In DNA, the CDR3 is TGCGCCAGCAGCTTAATAGCGGGGGTTATGGAGGCCCAGTACTTC.

The V and J genes are TRBV4-1 and TRBJ2-2; no clear D gene. V lost 1 base to trimming and J lost 4 bases, with 7 bases between them. This CDR3 spans 14 amino acids. The germline V gene encodes CDR1 MGHRA and CDR2 YSYEKL. The CDR3 nucleotides are TGCGCCAGCAGCCAAGGGCAGGCCACCGGGGAGCTGTTTTTT. It codes for CASSQGQATGELFF.

This sequence joins TRBV30 and TRBJ1-1, with unresolved D. This CDR3 region has 14 residues. Germline lookup yields CDR1 GTSNPN and CDR2 SVGIG (reference sequence). Trimming took 5 bases from V and 5 from J, leaving 18 bases between them. The CDR3 loop is CAWGTPRLRTEAFF. Here the CDR3 DNA reads TGTGCCTGGGGTACCCCGCGCCTGAGGACTGAAGCTTTCTTT.

V and J are TRBV18 and TRBJ2-7, with a tentative D call TRBD2 (5 bases). This CDR3 spans 15 amino acids. Germline V CDR1 and CDR2: KGHSH, LQKENI. V was pared by 1 base and J by 5 bases, with 15 bases between. The chain's CDR3 is CASSPRTSRHDEQYF. DNA for the CDR3: TGTGCCAGCTCACCACGGACTTCCCGGCATGACGAGCAGTACTTC.

The chain combines TRBV19 with TRBJ1-1, with D tentatively TRBD1 (5 bases). The CDR3 has 13 residues. The germline gives CDR1 LNHDA, CDR2 SQIVND (reference sequence). Trimming removed 5 bases at V and 3 bases at J, with 10 bases between. As DNA, the CDR3 is TGTGCCAGTAGTGTCCGGGGGGACACTGAAGCTTTCTTT. Protein sequence: CASSVRGDTEAFF.

The chain carries TRBV2 and TRBJ2-1; 8 bases match TRBD2. V was clipped by 4 bases and J by 5 bases; unmatched bases: 4. The CDR3 covers 14 residues. Per germline, CDR1 SNHLY and CDR2 FYNNEI. The CDR3 region has the DNA TGTGCCAGCAGTGTCTTCGGGAGGGACAATGAGCAGTTCTTC. Protein product: CASSVFGRDNEQFF. Complete variable domain (other parts from reference TRBV2 and TRBJ2-1): EPEVTQTPSHQVTQMGQEVILRCVPISNHLYFYWYRQILGQKVEFLVSFYNNEISEKSEIFDDQFSVERPDGSNFTLKIRSTKLEDSAMYFCASSVFGRDNEQFFGPGTRLTVL.

The rearrangement links TRBV7-8 to TRBJ1-2, with 7 bases identical to TRBD1. The CDR3 is 12 amino acids. Losses at the gene ends were 6 bases for V and 8 bases for J; bases not matched to a gene: 6. Germline CDR1 is SGHVS and CDR2 is FQNEAQ. CDR3 loop: CASSPDRAGYTF. The DNA of the CDR3 is TGTGCCAGCAGTCCCGACAGGGCCGGCTACACCTTC.

V gene TRBV27 combines with J gene TRBJ1-1; no firm D call. CDR3 size: 14 residues. Trimming removed 4 bases at V and 4 bases at J, with 13 bases between. In germline, CDR1 is MNHEY, CDR2 SMNVEV (reference sequence). CDR3 nucleotides: TGTGCCAGCAGTTCGCCGGGTGAGGGCACTGAAGCTTTCTTT. Translated: CASSSPGEGTEAFF.

The chain couples TRBV5-6 to TRBJ1-4; tentative D call: TRBD1 (6 bases). The CDR3 length is 14 residues. V lost 3 bases to trimming and J lost 6 bases, with 12 bases between them. The germline V gene encodes CDR1 SGHDT and CDR2 YYEEEE. CDR3 sequence reads: CASSWGGADEKLFF. For the CDR3, the DNA is TGTGCCAGCAGCTGGGGGGGGGCGGATGAAAAACTGTTTTTT.

This clone was detected once. The chain carries TRBV11-2 and TRBJ1-4, with D tentatively TRBD1 (5 bases). Looked up from germline, CDR1 is SGHAT and CDR2 is FQNNGV. The CDR3 is 15 amino acids. V dropped 4 bases and J dropped 7 bases, with 16 bases sitting between them. The CDR3 sequence: CASSSRGGVGEKLFF. CDR3 in DNA: TGTGCCAGCAGCTCAAGGGGAGGGGTTGGTGAAAAACTGTTTTTT.

The V call is TRBV29-1, the J call TRBJ1-1, with a possible D match to TRBD1 (5 bases). Trimming took off 6 bases at V and 4 bases at J, with 15 bases between the two ends. This CDR3 has 13 residues. Germline V lookup: CDR1 SQVTM, CDR2 ANQGSEA. The CDR3, as DNA: TGCAGCGTATTCAGGGAAATAGGCACTGAAGCTTTCTTT. This sequence encodes CSVFREIGTEAFF.

V gene TRBV16 combines with J gene TRBJ1-5, with 8 bases matching TRBD1. V shed 0 bases, J shed 7 bases, and the junction held 5 bases outside the gene matches. This CDR3 has 15 amino acids. CDR1 and CDR2 from the germline V gene are KGHSY and FQNENV. The CDR3 here is CASSQSDRARQPQHF. The CDR3 DNA follows: TGTGCCAGCAGCCAATCGGACAGGGCACGGCAGCCCCAGCATTTT.

This chain links TRBV4-1 with TRBJ1-1; 8 bases are shared with TRBD1. Unmatched junction bases numbered 11, after V lost 5 bases and J lost 0 bases. Germline loops: CDR1 MGHRA, CDR2 YSYEKL. The length of the CDR3 is 17 residues. The CDR3 region is CASSGQGVASMNTEAFF. CDR3 sequence (DNA): TGCGCCAGCAGCGGACAGGGTGTAGCGTCGATGAACACTGAAGCTTTCTTT.